Listed here are 4 T cell receptor beta chains from one sample, sequenced in a study of TIL therapy for anti-PD-1-resistant metastatic lung cancer (dated by TCRdb to the early 2020s). This specimen's time point label, per the study, means: pre-treatment sample, taken before nivolumab and TIL therapy. Excised metastases, mostly pleural nodules or supraclavicular lymph nodes, were used as baseline tumor samples and were taken from the same resection from which TIL were grown. Using bias-controlled multiplex PCR with the immunoSEQ v3 hsTCRB kit, the TCR beta CDR3 regions were amplified from genomic DNA. In its TCRdb copy, this immuneACCESS table keeps in-frame sequences only and misses some clones. Where compared with another copy, unresolved V genes explain less than half of these, and the others have no known cause. Across this sample there are approximately 92,000 clones, with around three fifths seen only once. About a tenth of the sample is taken by the ten largest.

The sequencing here drew on tumor tissue, taken at baseline. These receptors were taken from a person aged 25 to 85 with non-small cell lung cancer.

J is TRBJ1-6 and V is TRBV18; 7 nucleotides agree with TRBD1. This CDR3 has 15 residues. The V and J ends lost 6 bases and 5 bases, in that order; junction bases with no gene match: 7. Germline values: CDR1 KGHSH, CDR2 LQKENI. The chain's CDR3 is CASSPQQGNNSPLHF. Written as DNA, the CDR3 is TGTGCCAGCTCGCCCCAACAGGGGAATAATTCACCCCTCCACTTT.

This rearrangement joins TRBV20-1 to TRBJ1-5, with TRBD1 identical over 9 bases. Germline-derived CDR1 and CDR2 are DFQATT and SNEGSKA (reference sequence). Trimming at V came to 3 bases and at J to 4 bases, leaving 4 bases not matched to a gene. This CDR3 region has 14 residues. The CDR3 nucleotides are TGCAGTGCTAGTAGGGACAGGGCGAATCAGCCCCAGCATTTT. Its protein is CSASRDRANQPQHF.

The chain has TRBV6-5 and TRBJ2-7; 8 bases map to TRBD1. The CDR3 is made up of 15 amino acids. With 2 bases clipped from V and 5 bases from J, the junction kept 8 bases outside the gene matches. Germline CDR1 MNHEY, CDR2 SVGAGI. CDR3 sequence: CASSYPGQVFDEQYF. CDR3 sequence (DNA): TGTGCCAGCAGTTACCCGGGACAGGTTTTCGACGAGCAGTACTTC.

This clone was seen only a few times. The genes are TRBV27 and TRBJ2-2, with 16 bases lining up with TRBD2. Germline V gene sequence: CDR1 MNHEY, CDR2 SMNVEV (reference sequence). The CDR3 is 20 residues long. After removal of 6 bases from V and 6 bases from J, the junction contained 16 bases not matched to a gene. CDR3 region: CASSQLPGTSGRATAGELFF. The CDR3 DNA reads TGTGCCAGCAGCCAACTCCCTGGGACTAGCGGGAGGGCCACGGCCGGGGAGCTGTTTTTT.